This TCR beta chain was observed in a study of blood T cell repertoires in COVID-19. The V end lost 2 bases, the J end lost 4 bases, and 11 bases lay between the germline ends. CDR1 is LNHDA and CDR2 is SQIVND in the germline V gene (reference sequence). This CDR3 spans 14 amino acids. Assay: immunoSEQ multiplex PCR; the TCRdb copy retains only in-frame clones and omits some. Counted here are around 170,000 clones, approximately 80% occurring once; the ten biggest clones make up less than 3.5%. The TCR sequence derives from a woman aged 55-69 years with acute or convalescent COVID-19. The chain employs TRBV19 and TRBJ1-2; D remains ambiguous. The sample consisted of peripheral blood. CDR3 residues: CASSIKGGPYGYTF. For the CDR3, the DNA is TGTGCCAGTAGTATAAAGGGAGGACCCTATGGCTACACCTTC.